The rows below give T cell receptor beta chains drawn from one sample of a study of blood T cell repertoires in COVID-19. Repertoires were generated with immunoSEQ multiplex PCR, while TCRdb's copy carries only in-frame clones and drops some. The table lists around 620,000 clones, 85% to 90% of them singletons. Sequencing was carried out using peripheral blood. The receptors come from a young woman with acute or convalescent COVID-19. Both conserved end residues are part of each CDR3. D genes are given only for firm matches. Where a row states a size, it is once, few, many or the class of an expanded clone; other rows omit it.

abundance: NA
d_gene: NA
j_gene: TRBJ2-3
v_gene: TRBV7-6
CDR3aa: CASSLLGGASDTQYF
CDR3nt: TGTGCCAGCAGCTTACTGGGGGGGGCATCAGATACGCAGTATTTT

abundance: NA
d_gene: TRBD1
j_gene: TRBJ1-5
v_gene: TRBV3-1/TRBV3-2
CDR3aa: CASSHPQGTGSSNQPQHF
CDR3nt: TGTGCCAGCAGCCACCCCCAGGGGACAGGGAGTAGCAATCAGCCCCAGCATTTT

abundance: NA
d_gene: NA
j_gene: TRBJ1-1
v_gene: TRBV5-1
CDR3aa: CASSLTVGYTEAFF
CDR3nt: TGCGCCAGCAGCTTAACAGTAGGTTACACTGAAGCTTTCTTT

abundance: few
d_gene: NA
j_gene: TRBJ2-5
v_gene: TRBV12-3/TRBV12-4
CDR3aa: CASSLVGRETQYF
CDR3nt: TGTGCCAGCAGTTTGGTGGGGCGAGAGACCCAGTACTTC

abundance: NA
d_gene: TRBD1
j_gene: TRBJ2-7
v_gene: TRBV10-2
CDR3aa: CASSRPGQGYEQYF
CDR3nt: TGCGCCAGCAGCCGTCCGGGACAGGGCTACGAGCAGTACTTC

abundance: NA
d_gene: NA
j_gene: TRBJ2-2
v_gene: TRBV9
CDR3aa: CASSVRDTPTGELFF
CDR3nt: TGTGCCAGCAGCGTCCGGGACACCCCTACCGGGGAGCTGTTTTTT

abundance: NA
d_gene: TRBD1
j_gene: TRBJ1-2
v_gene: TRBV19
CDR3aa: CAGSDRNYGYTF
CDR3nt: TGTGCCGGCTCGGACAGGAACTATGGCTACACCTTC

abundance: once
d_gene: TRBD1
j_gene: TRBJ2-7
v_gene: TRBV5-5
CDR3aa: CASSSGGQGYEQYF
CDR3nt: TGTGCCAGCAGCTCCGGGGGACAGGGTTACGAGCAGTACTTC

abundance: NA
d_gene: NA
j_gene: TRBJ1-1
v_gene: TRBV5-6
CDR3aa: CASSLLTNTEAFF
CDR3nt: TGTGCCAGCAGCTTGCTAACGAACACTGAAGCTTTCTTT

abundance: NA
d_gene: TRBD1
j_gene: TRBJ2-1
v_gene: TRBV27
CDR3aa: CASSLFAGTGGKNEQFF
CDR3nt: TGTGCCAGCAGTTTATTTGCCGGGACAGGGGGCAAGAATGAGCAGTTCTTC

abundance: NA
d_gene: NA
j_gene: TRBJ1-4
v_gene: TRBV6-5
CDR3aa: CASSLSGEKLFF
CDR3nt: TGTGCCAGCAGCCTAAGCGGGGAAAAACTGTTTTTT

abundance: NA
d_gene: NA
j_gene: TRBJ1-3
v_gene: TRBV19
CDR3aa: CASSTGSGNTIYF
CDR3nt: TGTGCCAGTAGTACGGGTAGTGGAAACACCATATATTTT

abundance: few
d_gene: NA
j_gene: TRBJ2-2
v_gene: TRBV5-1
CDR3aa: CASSLVGAGGELFF
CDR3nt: TGCGCCAGCAGCTTGGTGGGGGCCGGCGGGGAGCTGTTTTTT

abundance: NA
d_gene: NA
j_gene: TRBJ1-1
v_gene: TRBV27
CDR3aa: CASRPVTGLNTEAFF
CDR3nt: TGTGCCAGCAGACCAGTGACAGGCCTGAACACTGAAGCTTTCTTT

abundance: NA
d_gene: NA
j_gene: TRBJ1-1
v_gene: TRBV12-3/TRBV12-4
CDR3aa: CASTLRQADEAFF
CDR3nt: TGTGCCAGCACCTTAAGACAGGCGGACGAAGCTTTCTTT

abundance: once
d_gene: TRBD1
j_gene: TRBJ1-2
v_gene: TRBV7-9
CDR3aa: CASSRDRGRRSYTF
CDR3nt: TGTGCCAGCAGCCGGGACAGGGGGCGTCGGAGCTACACCTTC

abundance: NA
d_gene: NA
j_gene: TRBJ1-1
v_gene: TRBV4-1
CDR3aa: CASSQAYPGTPTEAFF
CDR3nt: TGCGCCAGCAGCCAAGCCTATCCCGGGACACCCACTGAAGCTTTCTTT

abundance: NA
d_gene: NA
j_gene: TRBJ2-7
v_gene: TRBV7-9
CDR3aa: CASSSPPTTYAQYF
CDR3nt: TGTGCCAGCAGCTCACCTCCTACCACTTACGCGCAGTACTTC

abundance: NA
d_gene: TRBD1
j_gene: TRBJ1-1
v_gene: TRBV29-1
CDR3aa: CSGAHQGAEAFF
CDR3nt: TGCAGCGGAGCACACCAGGGGGCTGAAGCTTTCTTT

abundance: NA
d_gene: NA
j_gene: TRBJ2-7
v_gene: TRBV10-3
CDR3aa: CAISERGYEQYF
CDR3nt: TGTGCCATCAGTGAGCGGGGATACGAGCAGTACTTC

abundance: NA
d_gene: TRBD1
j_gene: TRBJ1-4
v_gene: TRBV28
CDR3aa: CASSRDRVWQKLFF
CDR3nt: TGTGCCAGCAGTCGGGACAGGGTATGGCAAAAACTGTTTTTT

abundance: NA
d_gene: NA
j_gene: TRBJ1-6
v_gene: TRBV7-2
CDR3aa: CASSSRDTINSPLHF
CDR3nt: TGTGCCAGCAGCTCGAGGGACACTATTAATTCACCCCTCCACTTT